Following are 10 T cell receptor beta chains from one sample sequenced in a study of spatial heterogeneity in lung cancer. Each CDR3 protein is one row after TCRdb ran MiXCR on the 5' RACE reads. The repertoire has 30,000 to 45,000 distinct CDR3 sequences, less than 8.5% of them found once; the top ten carry over 25%. Time point described: sample taken at primary tumor resection. Sequencing used PBMCs, obtained at surgery. All receptors come from a female donor with early-stage non-small cell lung cancer.

The chain recombines TRBV6-1 with TRBJ1-1; D might be TRBD1 (6 bases). The CDR3 is made up of 16 amino acids. Per germline, CDR1 MNHNS and CDR2 SASEGT. The V end lost 7 bases, the J end lost 3 bases, and 21 bases lay between the germline ends. The CDR3 reads CASTRRGGRRDTEAFF. The CDR3 region has the DNA TGTGCCAGCACTCGAAGGGGGGGGCGTCGTGACACTGAAGCTTTCTTT.

This clonotype came up many times. V and J are TRBV12-5 and TRBJ1-1; no clear D gene. The CDR3 covers 14 residues. Trimming stripped 6 bases from V and 3 bases from J, with 14 bases between. The germline CDR1 and CDR2 sequences are LGHNT and FRNRAP. CDR3 loop: CASGAQDSDTEAFF. In DNA form, the CDR3 reads TGTGCTAGTGGGGCCCAGGATTCGGACACTGAAGCTTTCTTT.

This clonotype has at least ten counts. This sequence joins TRBV7-2 and TRBJ1-1; 7 bases fit TRBD1. V shed 5 bases and J 1 base; nucleotides not matched to a gene: 13. CDR3 length: 17 amino acids. CDR1 and CDR2 (germline): SGHTA, FQGNSA. The CDR3 loop is CASSPDRVQFTNTEAFF. Here the CDR3 DNA reads TGTGCCAGCAGCCCAGACAGGGTCCAGTTCACGAACACTGAAGCTTTCTTT.

This clonotype was counted many times. The rearrangement links TRBV7-9 to TRBJ2-7; D not certain. The CDR3 is 13 amino acids. Germline V CDR1 and CDR2: SEHNR, FQNEAQ (reference sequence). V lost 1 base, J lost 4 bases, and 8 bases lay in between. The CDR3 loop is CASSLEARYEQYF. The CDR3 bases are TGTGCCAGCAGCTTAGAAGCTCGGTACGAGCAGTACTTC. Filled out from reference TRBV7-9 and TRBJ2-7, the complete variable domain reads DTGVSQNPRHKITKRGQNVTFRCDPISEHNRLYWYRQTLGQGPEFLTYFQNEAQLEKSRLLSDRFSAERPKGSFSTLEIQRTEQGDSAMYLCASSLEARYEQYFGPGTRLTVT.

In this sample, this clonotype turned up many times. The CDR3 protein is CSATGLAGVETQYF. In nucleotides, the CDR3 is TGCAGTGCAACGGGACTAGCGGGGGTTGAGACCCAGTACTTC. V and J are TRBV20-1 and TRBJ2-5, with TRBD2 matching 14 bases. Trimming at V came to 6 bases and at J to 5 bases, leaving 5 bases not matched to a gene. Germline CDR1 is DFQATT and CDR2 is SNEGSKA (reference sequence). The CDR3 contains 14 residues.

This clonotype was recorded many times. The CDR3 spells CASSPGASGSGELFF. In DNA form, the CDR3 reads TGTGCCAGCAGCCCCGGGGCTAGCGGTTCCGGGGAGCTGTTTTTT. The chain couples TRBV28 to TRBJ2-2; 7 nucleotides align to TRBD2. The germline V gene has CDR1 MDHEN and CDR2 SYDVKM. V was clipped by 6 bases and J by 6 bases; unmatched bases: 10. The length of the CDR3 is 15 residues.

This clonotype was counted at least ten times. The chain joins TRBV19 to TRBJ1-2; D gene ambiguous. The CDR3 runs 16 residues. V lost 4 bases to trimming and J lost 3 bases, with 18 bases between them. The germline V gene encodes CDR1 LNHDA and CDR2 SQIVND (reference sequence). As DNA, the CDR3 is TGTGCCAGTAGTAACCCCGGCTTCTCAGCGGACTATGGCTACACCTTC. This sequence encodes CASSNPGFSADYGYTF.

This clonotype has more than one count but fewer than ten. This sequence joins TRBV20-1 and TRBJ2-1, with D hard to call. The length of the CDR3 is 14 residues. Germline V CDR1 and CDR2: DFQATT, SNEGSKA (reference sequence). The V and J ends lost 6 bases and 0 bases respectively, with 12 bases between them. The CDR3 sequence: CSAQTLSSYNEQFF. CDR3 nucleotide sequence: TGCAGTGCCCAAACCCTGAGCTCCTACAATGAGCAGTTCTTC.

In its sample, this clonotype was seen many times. The chain uses TRBV2 and TRBJ2-2; D not certain. Germline V gene sequence: CDR1 SNHLY, CDR2 FYNNEI. Between the trimmed V and J ends, which lost 2 bases and 7 bases, there was a span of 8 bases. The CDR3 runs to 13 residues. For the CDR3, the DNA is TGTGCCAGCAGTGAAAATCTTTACGGGGAGCTGTTTTTT. Its protein is CASSENLYGELFF.

This clonotype has just a few counts. The chain carries TRBV18 and TRBJ1-5, with unresolved D. Trimming took off 3 bases at V and 4 bases at J, with 7 bases between the two ends. The CDR3 is 13 residues long. The germline gives CDR1 KGHSH, CDR2 LQKENI. This CDR3 reads CASSPAGNQPQHF. The CDR3 bases are TGTGCCAGCTCACCGGCCGGTAATCAGCCCCAGCATTTT.